These T cell receptor beta chains were read from a single sample in a study of T cell responses to AZD1222 COVID-19 vaccine. Sequencing was performed with immunoSEQ multiplex PCR; in TCRdb, only in-frame clones are kept and a portion is missing. Of some 120,000 clones listed, roughly 91% are singletons. The specimen comprised peripheral blood, sampled on day 0 of AZD1222 vaccination. The receptor set was obtained from an adult in good health. The CDR3 runs from the conserved cysteine through the conserved F or W. The order of the fields is clone size, J gene, D gene, V gene, CDR3 DNA, CDR3 protein. D genes are given only for firm matches. Clone sizes are given selectively: once, few, many, or a class where the clone is expanded.

abundance: once; j_gene: TRBJ1-3; d_gene: .; v_gene: TRBV6-5; CDR3nt: TGTGCCAGCTACGGTTGGTCTGGAAACACCATATATTTT; CDR3aa: CASYGWSGNTIYF
abundance: .; j_gene: TRBJ2-3; d_gene: .; v_gene: TRBV2; CDR3nt: TGTGCCAGCAGTGCCGTAGGGGGTTTCACAGATACGCAGTATTTT; CDR3aa: CASSAVGGFTDTQYF
abundance: .; j_gene: TRBJ1-1; d_gene: .; v_gene: TRBV29-1; CDR3nt: TGCAGCGTTGAAGATACAGGGAGGGGTTCTGAAGCTTTCTTT; CDR3aa: CSVEDTGRGSEAFF
abundance: .; j_gene: TRBJ1-3; d_gene: .; v_gene: TRBV9; CDR3nt: TGTGCCAGCAGCGTGCCGGGAGGTTCTGGAAACACCATATATTTT; CDR3aa: CASSVPGGSGNTIYF
abundance: .; j_gene: TRBJ2-3; d_gene: TRBD2; v_gene: TRBV7-2; CDR3nt: TGTGCCAGCAGCTTAGCCCTGACTAGCGGGATTGAAGATACGCAGTATTTT; CDR3aa: CASSLALTSGIEDTQYF
abundance: .; j_gene: TRBJ2-2; d_gene: .; v_gene: TRBV28; CDR3nt: TGTGCCAGCAGCCTGACAGGAAACACCGGGGAGCTGTTTTTT; CDR3aa: CASSLTGNTGELFF
abundance: .; j_gene: TRBJ2-3; d_gene: .; v_gene: TRBV7-9; CDR3nt: TGTGCCAGCAGCGTGGTTGGAGAGACCGATACGCAGTATTTT; CDR3aa: CASSVVGETDTQYF
abundance: .; j_gene: TRBJ2-3; d_gene: TRBD2; v_gene: TRBV10-3; CDR3nt: TGTGCCATCAGTGGGGGGGGACCCTCTAGGGGCACAGATACGCAGTATTTT; CDR3aa: CAISGGGPSRGTDTQYF
abundance: .; j_gene: TRBJ2-3; d_gene: TRBD2; v_gene: TRBV5-1; CDR3nt: TGCGCCAGCTATCCGGGACTAGCGGGAGTCGGAGATACGCAGTATTTT; CDR3aa: CASYPGLAGVGDTQYF
abundance: .; j_gene: TRBJ2-6; d_gene: .; v_gene: TRBV9; CDR3nt: TGTGCCAGCAGCTCTGACAGCTCTGGGGCCAACGTCCTGACTTTC; CDR3aa: CASSSDSSGANVLTF
abundance: .; j_gene: TRBJ1-3; d_gene: .; v_gene: TRBV19; CDR3nt: TGTGCCAGTAGTATCAAAGGGAACTCTGGAAACACCATATATTTT; CDR3aa: CASSIKGNSGNTIYF
abundance: .; j_gene: TRBJ2-2; d_gene: TRBD1; v_gene: TRBV19; CDR3nt: TGTGCCAGTAGTGGAACAGGGGGCACCGCCGGGGAGCTGTTTTTT; CDR3aa: CASSGTGGTAGELFF
abundance: .; j_gene: TRBJ2-7; d_gene: TRBD1; v_gene: TRBV19; CDR3nt: TGTGCCAGTAGTCCCAGGACAGGCCCAACCTACGAGCAGTACTTC; CDR3aa: CASSPRTGPTYEQYF
abundance: .; j_gene: TRBJ1-2; d_gene: .; v_gene: TRBV24-1; CDR3nt: TGTGCCACCAGTGTAGGAGGCGGCTACACCTTC; CDR3aa: CATSVGGGYTF
abundance: .; j_gene: TRBJ1-6; d_gene: .; v_gene: TRBV7-8; CDR3nt: TGTGCCAGCAGCAACAATTTAAATTCACCCCTCCACTTT; CDR3aa: CASSNNLNSPLHF
abundance: .; j_gene: TRBJ2-5; d_gene: TRBD1; v_gene: TRBV18; CDR3nt: TGTGCCAGCTCACCGCTGGACAGGGGAGTAGAGACCCAGTACTTC; CDR3aa: CASSPLDRGVETQYF
abundance: .; j_gene: TRBJ1-5; d_gene: .; v_gene: TRBV24-1; CDR3nt: TGTGCCACCAGTGATCTGAACCAGCCCCAGCATTTT; CDR3aa: CATSDLNQPQHF
abundance: .; j_gene: TRBJ2-7; d_gene: TRBD1; v_gene: TRBV2; CDR3nt: TGTGCCAGCACCGGGACAGTCTACGAGCAGTACTTC; CDR3aa: CASTGTVYEQYF
abundance: .; j_gene: TRBJ2-3; d_gene: TRBD2; v_gene: TRBV10-3; CDR3nt: TGTGCCATCAGTGAAGTGAGACTAGCCACAGATACGCAGTATTTT; CDR3aa: CAISEVRLATDTQYF
abundance: few; j_gene: TRBJ1-6; d_gene: .; v_gene: TRBV27; CDR3nt: TGTGCCAGCAGTTCCGGGCCCTACCTAAGACCCCTCCACTTT; CDR3aa: CASSSGPYLRPLHF
abundance: .; j_gene: TRBJ1-1; d_gene: TRBD1; v_gene: TRBV10-3; CDR3nt: TGTGCCAGCGCCGGGACAGGGTTAACTGAAGCTTTCTTT; CDR3aa: CASAGTGLTEAFF
abundance: .; j_gene: TRBJ2-1; d_gene: TRBD2; v_gene: TRBV7-3; CDR3nt: TGTGCCAGCAGCTCGGGGACTAGCGGAGTCTACAATGAGCAGTTCTTC; CDR3aa: CASSSGTSGVYNEQFF
abundance: .; j_gene: TRBJ2-2; d_gene: .; v_gene: TRBV5-1; CDR3nt: TGCGCCAGCAGCGAAGCGGGCGGACCCGGGGAGCTGTTTTTT; CDR3aa: CASSEAGGPGELFF
abundance: .; j_gene: TRBJ1-3; d_gene: .; v_gene: TRBV9; CDR3nt: TGTGCCAGCAGCCCCCGTGCGGGCTCTGGAAACACCATATATTTT; CDR3aa: CASSPRAGSGNTIYF
abundance: .; j_gene: TRBJ1-1; d_gene: .; v_gene: TRBV13; CDR3nt: TGTGCCAGCAGCTTAGGCATGAACACTGAAGCTTTCTTT; CDR3aa: CASSLGMNTEAFF
abundance: .; j_gene: TRBJ1-5; d_gene: TRBD1; v_gene: TRBV7-2; CDR3nt: TGTGCCAGCAGGCCCGGGACAGGGAGTAAACAGCCCCAGCATTTT; CDR3aa: CASRPGTGSKQPQHF
abundance: .; j_gene: TRBJ2-2; d_gene: .; v_gene: TRBV6-4; CDR3nt: TGTGCCAGCAGTGCCGGGGTCGGCACCGGGGAGCTGTTTTTT; CDR3aa: CASSAGVGTGELFF
abundance: .; j_gene: TRBJ2-2; d_gene: .; v_gene: TRBV5-1; CDR3nt: TGCGCCAGCAGCGATAGCGGGAACACCGGGGAGCTGTTTTTT; CDR3aa: CASSDSGNTGELFF
abundance: .; j_gene: TRBJ1-6; d_gene: .; v_gene: TRBV5-1; CDR3nt: TGCGCCAGCACGGCCTCGGGTTCACCCCTCCACTTT; CDR3aa: CASTASGSPLHF
abundance: .; j_gene: TRBJ2-1; d_gene: .; v_gene: TRBV21-1; CDR3nt: TGTGCCAGCAGCAAAGTCTTCAGGGGAAGAAGTTTGGATGAGCAGTTCTTC; CDR3aa: CASSKVFRGRSLDEQFF
abundance: .; j_gene: TRBJ2-2; d_gene: .; v_gene: TRBV7-9; CDR3nt: TGTGCCAGCAGCTCGCCAGAACTGAACGCCGGGGAGCTGTTTTTT; CDR3aa: CASSSPELNAGELFF
abundance: .; j_gene: TRBJ2-3; d_gene: .; v_gene: TRBV21-1; CDR3nt: TGTGCCATTCCGGCCCTTCCCAGCACAGATACGCAGTATTTT; CDR3aa: CAIPALPSTDTQYF
abundance: .; j_gene: TRBJ2-3; d_gene: .; v_gene: TRBV6-4; CDR3nt: TGTGCCAGCAGTGTTTACGGGAGTACAGATACGCAGTATTTT; CDR3aa: CASSVYGSTDTQYF
abundance: .; j_gene: TRBJ1-2; d_gene: .; v_gene: TRBV6-5; CDR3nt: TGTGCCAGCAGGGCACAGGAGGGCTATGGCTACACCTTC; CDR3aa: CASRAQEGYGYTF
abundance: .; j_gene: TRBJ1-2; d_gene: .; v_gene: TRBV7-6; CDR3nt: TGTGCCAGCAGCTTAGAACCAGAATACTATGGCTACACCTTC; CDR3aa: CASSLEPEYYGYTF
abundance: once; j_gene: TRBJ1-2; d_gene: .; v_gene: TRBV25-1; CDR3nt: TGTGCCAGCAGTGACAGGGAGGATGGCTACACCTTC; CDR3aa: CASSDREDGYTF
abundance: .; j_gene: TRBJ1-2; d_gene: .; v_gene: TRBV5-1; CDR3nt: TGCGCCAGCAGCTTGGTCCAGGGAGGAACTGGCTACACCTTC; CDR3aa: CASSLVQGGTGYTF
abundance: .; j_gene: TRBJ1-3; d_gene: .; v_gene: TRBV12-3/TRBV12-4; CDR3nt: TGTGCCAGCAGTTTATCCTCTGGAAACACCATATATTTT; CDR3aa: CASSLSSGNTIYF
abundance: .; j_gene: TRBJ2-5; d_gene: TRBD2; v_gene: TRBV20-1; CDR3nt: TGCAGTGCTAGTGAGGGACTAGCGGGAGAGACCCAGTACTTC; CDR3aa: CSASEGLAGETQYF
abundance: .; j_gene: TRBJ2-7; d_gene: TRBD2; v_gene: TRBV13; CDR3nt: TGTGCCAGCACCTCCTGGCGCGGGAGGGAGCGGGAGGGCGAGCAGTACTTC; CDR3aa: CASTSWRGREREGEQYF
abundance: .; j_gene: TRBJ2-5; d_gene: .; v_gene: TRBV18; CDR3nt: TGTGCCAGCTCACCTTTTATGGCGACCCAGTACTTC; CDR3aa: CASSPFMATQYF
abundance: few; j_gene: TRBJ2-1; d_gene: .; v_gene: TRBV9; CDR3nt: TGTGCCAGCAGCCCCGGCCCGGTTCCTTACAATGAGCAGTTCTTC; CDR3aa: CASSPGPVPYNEQFF
abundance: .; j_gene: TRBJ1-3; d_gene: .; v_gene: TRBV9; CDR3nt: TGTGCCAGCAGCCTAGAGGCGGCCTCTGGAAACACCATATATTTT; CDR3aa: CASSLEAASGNTIYF
abundance: .; j_gene: TRBJ1-1; d_gene: .; v_gene: TRBV6-5; CDR3nt: TGTGCCAGCACTAAGGCGGGATTTTCTGAAGCTTTCTTT; CDR3aa: CASTKAGFSEAFF
abundance: .; j_gene: TRBJ1-4; d_gene: .; v_gene: TRBV11-3; CDR3nt: TGTGCCAGCAGCTTAGCCTGGTGGGAACTGTTTTTT; CDR3aa: CASSLAWWELFF
abundance: .; j_gene: TRBJ1-6; d_gene: .; v_gene: TRBV27; CDR3nt: TGTGCCAGCAAAAAGCGGGACTCTCATTCACCCCTCCACTTT; CDR3aa: CASKKRDSHSPLHF
abundance: .; j_gene: TRBJ2-3; d_gene: TRBD2; v_gene: TRBV9; CDR3nt: TGTGCCAGCAGCCCGCTAGCGGGCCCAAGCACAGATACGCAGTATTTT; CDR3aa: CASSPLAGPSTDTQYF
abundance: .; j_gene: TRBJ2-7; d_gene: .; v_gene: TRBV5-1; CDR3nt: TGCGCCAGCAGCTTCTGGACAGGGAGGGACGAGCAGTACTTC; CDR3aa: CASSFWTGRDEQYF
abundance: .; j_gene: TRBJ2-7; d_gene: .; v_gene: TRBV14; CDR3nt: TGTGCCAGCAGCCAAAGAGCGAGCTCCTACGAGCAGTACTTC; CDR3aa: CASSQRASSYEQYF
abundance: .; j_gene: TRBJ2-2; d_gene: .; v_gene: TRBV2; CDR3nt: TGTGCCAGCAGTCGTGGTGGGGCGGACACCGGGGAGCTGTTTTTT; CDR3aa: CASSRGGADTGELFF
abundance: .; j_gene: TRBJ2-7; d_gene: .; v_gene: TRBV7-9; CDR3nt: TGTGCCAGCAGCTCCCAACCCCCCTACGAGCAGTACTTC; CDR3aa: CASSSQPPYEQYF
abundance: .; j_gene: TRBJ1-5; d_gene: .; v_gene: TRBV27; CDR3nt: TGTGCCAGCAGTTTTGTTAATCAGCCCCAGCATTTT; CDR3aa: CASSFVNQPQHF
abundance: .; j_gene: TRBJ2-1; d_gene: .; v_gene: TRBV12-3/TRBV12-4; CDR3nt: TGTGCCAGCAGTTTGGTGGAGGGTCAGTTCTTC; CDR3aa: CASSLVEGQFF
abundance: .; j_gene: TRBJ2-7; d_gene: TRBD1; v_gene: TRBV2; CDR3nt: TGTGCCAGCAGTGAAGCCGTACAGGGGGCCCCCTACGAGCAGTACTTC; CDR3aa: CASSEAVQGAPYEQYF
abundance: .; j_gene: TRBJ2-7; d_gene: TRBD1; v_gene: TRBV28; CDR3nt: TGTGCCAGCAGTTTATTGGGACAGGCCCGATACGAGCAGTACTTC; CDR3aa: CASSLLGQARYEQYF
abundance: .; j_gene: TRBJ1-4; d_gene: TRBD1; v_gene: TRBV6-5; CDR3nt: TGTGCCAGCGGTTACAGGGGCTCTAATGAAAAACTGTTTTTT; CDR3aa: CASGYRGSNEKLFF
abundance: .; j_gene: TRBJ1-1; d_gene: .; v_gene: TRBV5-1; CDR3nt: TGCGCCAGCAGCTTGGGGCAGGCGAACACTGAAGCTTTCTTT; CDR3aa: CASSLGQANTEAFF
abundance: .; j_gene: TRBJ1-2; d_gene: TRBD1; v_gene: TRBV4-1; CDR3nt: TGCGCCAGCAGCCACCCTCAGGGGGTAAACTATGGCTACACCTTC; CDR3aa: CASSHPQGVNYGYTF
abundance: .; j_gene: TRBJ2-7; d_gene: TRBD1; v_gene: TRBV3-1/TRBV3-2; CDR3nt: TGTGCCAGCGGGGGACAGGGGGAGTCCTACGAGCAGTACTTC; CDR3aa: CASGGQGESYEQYF
abundance: .; j_gene: TRBJ1-3; d_gene: TRBD1; v_gene: TRBV6-2/TRBV6-3; CDR3nt: TGTGCCAGCAGTTATGGGACAGCGGCTGGAAACACCATATATTTT; CDR3aa: CASSYGTAAGNTIYF